These T cell receptor beta chains were read from a single sample in a study of regulatory T cells in long-lasting Graves disease. From the multiplex PCR reads, TCRdb called clonotypes with MiXCR, one entry per CDR3 protein. Seen here are 500,000 or so distinct CDR3 sequences, 15% to 20% observed once, and the top ten hold 12%. The same specimen was also included in a second study, on T cells in Graves' hyperthyroidism and ophthalmopathy.

Specimen: peripheral blood mononuclear cells (PBMCs), collected at new diagnosis, from a patient treated with antithyroid drugs. The receptor set was obtained from a man aged 35-49 years with Graves disease. CDR3s include the opening cysteine and the closing phenylalanine or tryptophan. A D gene is named only where the DNA matches it firmly. A clone size is listed for some rows: how often the clone was seen (once, few, many), or a class if it is expanded.

j_call clone_size d_call v_call cdr3_aa cdr3_nt
TRBJ2-7 few NA TRBV10-3 CAIGGTSYEQYF TGTGCCATCGGCGGAACCTCCTACGAGCAGTACTTC
TRBJ1-2 many NA TRBV2 CASILAGLSNYGYTF TGTGCCAGCATCCTGGCGGGCCTGAGCAACTATGGCTACACCTTC
TRBJ1-5 many NA TRBV30 CAWSSSTGSSNQPQHF TGTGCCTGGAGTTCTTCGACAGGATCTAGCAATCAGCCCCAGCATTTT
TRBJ2-2 few NA TRBV5-5 CASSLSGIPDTGELFF TGTGCCAGCAGCTTGAGTGGTATTCCGGACACCGGGGAGCTGTTTTTT
TRBJ2-7 many NA TRBV28 CASSLWMPGAKSSYEQYF TGTGCCAGCAGTTTATGGATGCCGGGGGCTAAGAGTTCCTACGAGCAGTACTTC
TRBJ2-2 many NA TRBV2 CASIAPGDTGELFF TGTGCCAGCATTGCCCCAGGGGACACCGGGGAGCTGTTTTTT
TRBJ2-7 many NA TRBV5-1 CASSLRASSTKQYF TGCGCCAGCAGCCTTAGGGCAAGTTCTACGAAGCAGTACTTC
TRBJ2-5 few TRBD2 TRBV10-2 CASRGGGGTSGSSETQYF TGCGCCAGCAGAGGTGGAGGCGGGACTAGCGGGAGCTCAGAGACCCAGTACTTC
TRBJ1-1 NA NA TRBV3-1 CASSHLTVNTEAFF TGTGCCAGCAGCCACCTGACGGTGAACACTGAAGCTTTCTTT
TRBJ2-3 many TRBD1 TRBV5-1 CASSSGQDFTDTQYF TGCGCCAGCAGCTCAGGACAGGATTTCACAGATACGCAGTATTTT
TRBJ2-7 many TRBD1 TRBV11-1 CASSSDRDPYEQYF TGTGCCAGCAGCTCAGACAGGGATCCCTACGAGCAGTACTTC
TRBJ2-7 few TRBD1 TRBV6-1 CASSPGQGSLYEQYF TGTGCCAGCAGCCCGGGACAGGGTTCCCTCTACGAGCAGTACTTC
TRBJ1-3 NA TRBD1 TRBV20-1 CSARAQGAEDTIYF TGCAGTGCTAGAGCTCAGGGGGCAGAAGACACCATATATTTT